This section outlines one T cell receptor (beta chain) sequence together with its context. What it binds is not known. This CDR3 region has 12 residues. Between the trimmed V and J ends, which lost 7 bases and 5 bases, there was a span of 9 bases. CDR1 is MNHEY and CDR2 is SMNVEV in the germline V gene (reference sequence). The method was immunoSEQ multiplex PCR; TCRdb's version includes in-frame clones alone and lacks a portion of them. The sample carries more than 100,000 clones, over 70% recorded once. This entry belongs to a study of T cell responses to AZD1222 COVID-19 vaccine. Study-level results: Baseline antibody screening turned up just six or seven seropositive AZD1222 recipients. Once two AZD1222 doses were given, Spike-specific TCR breadth and depth went up. Repertoire sampling happened only post peak T cell response. With dominance at 160-218 and 743-854, vaccine-associated CD4 TCRs spanned spike.

This receptor was obtained from an adult in good health. The rearrangement uses TRBV27 and TRBJ2-1; D is possibly TRBD2 (5 bases). The material was peripheral blood, obtained on day 0 of AZD1222 vaccination. The CDR3 DNA follows: TGTGCCAGCATTGACGGGGACAATGAGCAGTTCTTC. The encoded protein is CASIDGDNEQFF.